This is a list of T cell receptor beta chains from one sample in a study of shared clonotypes between healthy human individuals. Profiling relied on immunoSEQ multiplex PCR, and the TCRdb table lists in-frame clones only, not all of them. The table records about 670,000 clones, approximately 75% of them present only once. Sequenced sample: memory CD4+ T cells sorted from blood. The receptors stem from a woman aged 25 to 39 in good health. CDR3s include the opening cysteine and the closing phenylalanine or tryptophan. D genes are given only for firm matches. The size field is filled for only some rows; it gives once, few, many or a size class.

abundance	d_gene	v_gene	j_gene	CDR3nt	CDR3aa
-	-	TRBV2	TRBJ1-1	TGTGCCAGCAGTGAAGATGGCGGGAACACTGAAGCTTTCTTT	CASSEDGGNTEAFF
-	-	TRBV18	TRBJ2-3	TGTGCCAGCTCACCTCCACGTCCCCTCGATACGCAGTATTTT	CASSPPRPLDTQYF
-	TRBD2	TRBV13	TRBJ2-2	TGTGCCAGCAGCACACGAGCGGGAGGGTACACCGGGGAGCTGTTTTTT	CASSTRAGGYTGELFF
-	TRBD1	TRBV7-2	TRBJ2-7	TGTGCCAGCAGCTTGTCAGGGGGCTACGAGCAGTACTTC	CASSLSGGYEQYF
-	-	TRBV5-1	TRBJ2-5	TGCGCCAGCAAAGGATTCAAAGAGACCCAGTACTTC	CASKGFKETQYF
-	TRBD2	TRBV15	TRBJ2-3	TGTGCCACCAGCCCGGGACTAGCGGGTGATACGCAGTATTTT	CATSPGLAGDTQYF
-	-	TRBV18	TRBJ1-3	TGTGCCAGCTCACCATTTTCGGAGAGCAGCTCTGGAAACACCATATATTTT	CASSPFSESSSGNTIYF
-	-	TRBV2	TRBJ2-7	TGTGCCAGCAGTATAGCGTCCTCCTACGAGCAGTACTTC	CASSIASSYEQYF
-	TRBD2	TRBV5-1	TRBJ2-1	TGCGCCAGCAGCTTGACTAGCGGAGGGTACAATGAGCAGTTCTTC	CASSLTSGGYNEQFF
once	TRBD1	TRBV4-1	TRBJ1-1	TGCGCCAGCAGCAAGACAGGGCTGGGCACTGAAGCTTTCTTT	CASSKTGLGTEAFF
-	TRBD1	TRBV2	TRBJ1-5	TGTGCCAGCAGACGACCGGGACAGGGTGGACAGCCCCAGCATTTT	CASRRPGQGGQPQHF
-	-	TRBV28	TRBJ1-1	TGTGCCAGCAGTTTACCAACAGGGAACACTGAAGCTTTCTTT	CASSLPTGNTEAFF
-	TRBD2	TRBV5-4	TRBJ2-2	TGTGCCAGCAGCGCCGCCGGGACTAGCGGGACCGGGGAGCTGTTTTTT	CASSAAGTSGTGELFF
-	-	TRBV11-2	TRBJ2-7	TGTGCCAGCAGCTTAGTTTGGGGCCCCTACGAGCAGTACTTC	CASSLVWGPYEQYF
-	-	TRBV6-1	TRBJ2-1	TGTGCCAGCAGATCGTTTACAGGGTTCGACAATGAGCAGTTCTTC	CASRSFTGFDNEQFF
-	TRBD1	TRBV19	TRBJ2-7	TGTGCCAGTAGTATAAAACAGGGGGGAAACTACGAGCAGTACTTC	CASSIKQGGNYEQYF
-	TRBD2	TRBV5-1	TRBJ2-7	TGCGCCAGCAGCTACTGGCGGGGGGACAACGAGCAGTACTTC	CASSYWRGDNEQYF